The entry below gives a single T cell receptor beta chain sequence along with its context. This CDR3 has 15 residues. Germline V gene lookup returns CDR1 MNHEY and CDR2 SVGAGI. V was pared by 6 bases and J by 4 bases, with 16 bases between. The data are from a study of T cell changes during pregnancy in multiple sclerosis. Profiling relied on immunoSEQ multiplex PCR, and the TCRdb table lists in-frame clones only, not all of them. The repertoire holds roughly 66,000 clones, with about 92% as singletons. This sequence joins TRBV6-5 and TRBJ2-1; D is ambiguous. This TCR came from a female donor with multiple sclerosis, enrolled in a pregnancy study. This material consisted of peripheral blood, taken in the first trimester of pregnancy. The CDR3 protein is CASRPQITFYNEQFF. CDR3 DNA: TGTGCCAGCAGACCGCAGATTACCTTTTACAATGAGCAGTTCTTC.